The 31 T cell receptor beta chains below were found in one sample sequenced in a study of blood T cells in healthy people across ages. Next came a second PCR, run for about 6 to 12 cycles, which used a sample-barcoded 5' primer along with a J-beta primer mix. In TCRdb, the 5' RACE reads were re-called with MiXCR into one record per CDR3 protein. Of 1,800,000 or so distinct CDR3 sequences listed, 39% are singletons. The source material was blood. The source of these receptors is a human donor in good health.

The rearrangement uses TRBV4-1 and TRBJ1-5; D might be TRBD1 (5 bases). The CDR3 contains 16 residues. V was cut by 2 bases and J by 4 bases, with 15 bases left in between. The germline V gene encodes CDR1 MGHRA and CDR2 YSYEKL. The CDR3 here is CASSQYQDISNQPQHF. The DNA of the CDR3 is TGCGCCAGCAGCCAATATCAGGACATCAGTAATCAGCCCCAGCATTTT.

The chain joins TRBV29-1 to TRBJ1-1; TRBD1 is a possible D gene (5 bases). The germline CDR1 and CDR2 sequences are SQVTM and ANQGSEA. The length of the CDR3 is 13 residues. The germline V and J ends were trimmed by 4 bases and 4 bases, with 13 bases remaining between them. This chain's CDR3 is CSVARWDGTEAFF. The CDR3, as DNA: TGCAGCGTTGCCCGCTGGGACGGCACTGAAGCTTTCTTT.

CDR3 sequence reads: CASTTLAGGVGEQFF. As DNA, the CDR3 is TGCGCCAGCACCACCTTAGCGGGGGGGGTGGGTGAGCAGTTCTTC. The V call is TRBV4-3, the J call TRBJ2-1; TRBD2 matches at 11 bases. This CDR3 is built from 15 residues. The germline gives CDR1 LGHNA, CDR2 YSLEER. The V segment lost 7 bases and the J segment 9 bases; nucleotides outside the gene matches: 11.

The chain combines TRBV6-6 with TRBJ1-1; 7 nucleotides agree with TRBD1. The length of the CDR3 is 17 residues. V lost 5 bases to trimming and J lost 1 base; unmatched junction nucleotides: 13. CDR1 MNHNY and CDR2 SVGAGI come from the germline V gene (reference sequence). The CDR3, as DNA: TGTGCCAGCAGTCCACCCGGGACAGTTTCGGCGAACACTGAAGCTTTCTTT. Translating gives CASSPPGTVSANTEAFF.

The chain carries TRBV11-1 and TRBJ2-7; 9 bases map to TRBD1. Trimming took 4 bases from V and 3 from J; bases not matched to a gene: 4. CDR1 is SGHAT, CDR2 FQDESV, per germline (reference sequence). The CDR3 extends over 14 amino acids. CDR3 nucleotide sequence: TGTGCCAGCAGCTATGACAGGGGGGTCTACGAGCAGTACTTC. The encoded protein is CASSYDRGVYEQYF. Based on the CDR3 plus reference TRBV11-1 and TRBJ2-7, the full variable domain is EAEVAQSPRYKITEKSQAVAFWCDPISGHATLYWYRQILGQGPELLVQFQDESVVDDSQLPKDRFSAERLKGVDSTLKIQPAELGDSAMYLCASSYDRGVYEQYFGPGTRLTVT.

This clonotype has more than one count but fewer than ten. The V and J genes are TRBV5-1 and TRBJ1-2; D is perhaps TRBD1 (5 bases). Germline V CDR1 and CDR2: SGHRS, YFSETQ. CDR3 length equals 16 residues. The V end lost 0 bases, the J end lost 1 base, and 13 bases lay between the germline ends. CDR3 region: CASSLEKGRDNYGYTF. CDR3 DNA sequence: TGCGCCAGCAGCTTGGAAAAGGGGCGCGATAACTATGGCTACACCTTC.

Only a few counts were recorded for this clonotype. The chain links TRBV10-3 to TRBJ2-3; D is perhaps TRBD2 (6 bases). The CDR3 spans 12 residues. Trimming took 11 bases from V and 5 from J, leaving 14 bases between them. Germline-derived CDR1 and CDR2 are ENHRY and SYGVKD. CDR3 coding DNA: TGTGCCGCGGGGAAAGTGGAAGATACGCAGTATTTT. Translation gives CAAGKVEDTQYF.

This clonotype was counted between two and nine times. J is TRBJ2-3 and V is TRBV4-2, with 12 positions matching TRBD2. The CDR3 sequence is 17 residues long. The V and J ends lost 3 bases and 2 bases, in that order; junction bases with no gene match: 6. Germline values: CDR1 LGHNA, CDR2 YNFKEQ. As DNA, the CDR3 is TGTGCCAGCAGCCAGCCCCTAGCGGGGGGGCTCACAGATACGCAGTATTTT. It translates to CASSQPLAGGLTDTQYF.

This clonotype was found a few times. The V gene is TRBV6-2 or TRBV6-3, the J gene TRBJ2-1; 12 bases map to TRBD2. V shed 8 bases, J shed 0 bases, and the junction held 5 bases outside the gene matches. The CDR3 extends over 16 amino acids. Germline V gene lookup returns CDR1 MNHEY and CDR2 SVGEGT. CDR3 nucleotide sequence: TGTGCCAGCGCCCTACTAGCGGGGGGCTCCTACAATGAGCAGTTCTTC. This translates into CASALLAGGSYNEQFF.

This clonotype has more than one count but fewer than ten. The chain joins TRBV25-1 to TRBJ2-1; no firm D call. This CDR3 comprises 14 residues. The germline V gene has CDR1 MGHDK and CDR2 SYGVNS. V was pared by 4 bases and J by 4 bases, with 11 bases between. For the CDR3, the DNA is TGTGCCAGCAGTGGGTTCTCGACTTACAATGAGCAGTTCTTC. Translation gives CASSGFSTYNEQFF.

V is TRBV5-6 and J is TRBJ2-2, with a possible D match to TRBD1 (6 bases). The CDR3 spans 17 residues. V gave up 4 bases and J gave up 3 bases, with 19 bases separating them. Germline loops: CDR1 SGHDT, CDR2 YYEEEE. Here the CDR3 reads CASSRSTGTPYTGELFF. CDR3 nucleotide sequence: TGTGCCAGCAGCCGATCGACCGGGACACCTTACACCGGGGAGCTGTTTTTT.

This rearrangement joins TRBV7-9 to TRBJ1-1, with D tentatively TRBD1 (6 bases). Germline V gene lookup returns CDR1 SEHNR and CDR2 FQNEAQ (reference sequence). Trimming took 4 bases from V and 7 from J, leaving 13 bases between them. This CDR3 comprises 13 residues. CDR3 sequence reads: CASSSTGLGEAFF. CDR3 nucleotides: TGTGCCAGCAGCTCAACAGGGCTCGGTGAAGCTTTCTTT.

This clonotype was seen more than once but under ten times. The chain joins TRBV20-1 to TRBJ2-7; D is perhaps TRBD1 (5 bases). Germline CDR1 DFQATT, CDR2 SNEGSKA (reference sequence). Trimming shortened V by 4 bases and J by 0 bases, and 10 bases separated the two germline ends. CDR3 length: 13 amino acids. CDR3 sequence: CSATTDNSYEQYF. As DNA, the CDR3 is TGCAGTGCTACTACGGACAACTCCTACGAGCAGTACTTC.

The chain couples TRBV4-3 to TRBJ2-2; D ambiguous. Per the germline V gene, CDR1 is LGHNA and CDR2 is YSLEER. With 0 bases removed from V and 8 bases from J, the gap between germline ends came to 4 bases. CDR3 size: 12 residues. Here the CDR3 DNA reads TGCGCCAGCAGCCAAGATGTAGGGGAGCTGTTTTTT. Translation gives CASSQDVGELFF.

The rearrangement uses TRBV6-6 and TRBJ2-7, with TRBD1 matching 7 bases. The CDR3 has 14 amino acids. The V and J ends lost 7 bases and 0 bases, in that order; junction bases with no gene match: 6. CDR1 and CDR2 from the germline V gene are MNHNY and SVGAGI (reference sequence). CDR3 nucleotides: TGTGCCAGCACCCACGGACAGGACTCCTACGAGCAGTACTTC. This codes for CASTHGQDSYEQYF.

This clonotype has a count of ten or more. One end of the junction varies from germline; a read error may be responsible. This chain joins TRBV20-1 and TRBJ2-5; D possibly corresponds to TRBD2 (6 bases). The germline gives CDR1 DFQATT, CDR2 SNEGSKA (reference sequence). This CDR3 contains 11 residues. The CDR3, as DNA: TGTGGGCAGGGAGGTCAAGAGACCCAGTACTTC. Translated, it gives CGQGGQETQYF.

This chain joins TRBV5-5 and TRBJ2-5; weak D call: TRBD2 (6 bases). The CDR3 length is 15 residues. Deletions cut 4 bases from V and 2 bases from J, with 15 bases between. CDR1 SGHKS and CDR2 YYEKEE come from the germline V gene (reference sequence). The CDR3 DNA follows: TGTGCCAGCAGCACACGACTAGTGGCTCAAGAGACCCAGTACTTC. This sequence encodes CASSTRLVAQETQYF.

The chain carries TRBV28 and TRBJ2-1; possibly TRBD1 for D (6 bases). CDR1 MDHEN and CDR2 SYDVKM come from the germline V gene. V lost 4 bases, J lost 1 base, and 20 bases lay in between. This CDR3 comprises 18 residues. Here the CDR3 DNA reads TGTGCCAGCAGTTCCTACACTCGACAGGATACATCCTACAATGAGCAGTTCTTC. As protein: CASSSYTRQDTSYNEQFF. The whole variable domain, filled in from reference TRBV28 and TRBJ2-1, reads DVKVTQSSRYLVKRTGEKVFLECVQDMDHENMFWYRQDPGLGLRLIYFSYDVKMKEKGDIPEGYSVSREKKERFSLILESASTNQTSMYLCASSSYTRQDTSYNEQFFGPGTRLTVL.

This clonotype appeared a few times. The chain links TRBV29-1 to TRBJ1-2; D may be TRBD1 (6 bases). Trimming shortened V by 1 base and J by 0 bases, and 15 bases separated the two germline ends. The CDR3 spans 16 residues. Looked up from germline, CDR1 is SQVTM and CDR2 is ANQGSEA. The CDR3 here is CSVEGWDKGPNYGYTF. The DNA of the CDR3 is TGCAGCGTTGAAGGTTGGGACAAGGGGCCTAACTATGGCTACACCTTC.

The CDR3 coding sequence is TGCGCCAGCACCGAGCCCGGGACAGGGGGCGAGCAGTACTTC. Protein product: CASTEPGTGGEQYF. The V call is TRBV5-1, the J call TRBJ2-7, with 11 nucleotides matching TRBD1. Trimming at V came to 6 bases and at J to 6 bases, leaving 8 bases not matched to a gene. This CDR3 region has 14 residues. Germline assignment: CDR1 SGHRS and CDR2 YFSETQ.

This clonotype has just a few counts. The chain is built from TRBV28 and TRBJ2-7, with 10 bases that match TRBD2. After removal of 4 bases from V and 6 bases from J, the junction contained 15 bases not matched to a gene. The CDR3 sequence is 17 residues long. Germline V gene lookup returns CDR1 MDHEN and CDR2 SYDVKM. The CDR3: CASSSPGERGGTGEQYF. The CDR3 nucleotides read TGTGCCAGCAGTTCCCCGGGGGAGCGGGGGGGCACTGGCGAGCAGTACTTC. The variable domain in full, with the rest retrieved from reference TRBV28 and TRBJ2-7, is DVKVTQSSRYLVKRTGEKVFLECVQDMDHENMFWYRQDPGLGLRLIYFSYDVKMKEKGDIPEGYSVSREKKERFSLILESASTNQTSMYLCASSSPGERGGTGEQYFGPGTRLTVT.

The table lists this clonotype with a few counts. V gene TRBV19 combines with J gene TRBJ2-7; tentatively, D is TRBD1 (5 bases). The V gene's germline CDR1 is LNHDA and CDR2 SQIVND (reference sequence). V lost 4 bases and J lost 0, with 13 bases in between. CDR3 length: 15 amino acids. CDR3 bases: TGTGCCAGTAGTACGCAGGACACAAACTCCTACGAGCAGTACTTC. Translating gives CASSTQDTNSYEQYF.

This clonotype was counted a few times. The J gene is TRBJ2-7, the V gene TRBV6-1, with 7 bases fitting TRBD1. Germline trimming cut 2 bases from V and 4 bases from J; bases unmatched to any gene: 8. Per the germline V gene, CDR1 is MNHNS and CDR2 is SASEGT. CDR3 size: 15 residues. The CDR3 sequence: CASSELDRELYEQYF. For the CDR3, the DNA is TGTGCCAGCAGTGAACTCGACAGGGAGCTATACGAGCAGTACTTC.

This clonotype was seen more than once but under ten times. This chain connects TRBV4-3 to TRBJ2-3; tentatively, D is TRBD1 (6 bases). Germline loops: CDR1 LGHNA, CDR2 YSLEER. Trimming cost V 0 bases and J 2 bases, with 21 bases left between them. This CDR3 has 19 amino acids. The CDR3 here is CASSQDLGRQVTSTDTQYF. As DNA, the CDR3 is TGCGCCAGCAGCCAAGATCTTGGGAGACAGGTCACCTCCACAGATACGCAGTATTTT.

The gene calls are TRBV28 and TRBJ1-2; no reliable D call. V gave up 10 bases and J gave up 2 bases, with 26 bases separating them. Germline V gene data show CDR1 as MDHEN and CDR2 as SYDVKM. The CDR3 is 17 residues long. The CDR3 loop reads CANDPQVNREENYGYTF. CDR3 coding DNA: TGTGCCAACGACCCCCAAGTAAACAGAGAGGAAAACTATGGCTACACCTTC.

The gene calls are TRBV7-9 and TRBJ1-2; D perhaps matches TRBD1 (5 bases). This CDR3 has 15 residues. V was shortened by 2 bases and J by 3 bases, with 13 bases between the two germline ends. The germline V gene has CDR1 SEHNR and CDR2 FQNEAQ (reference sequence). As DNA, the CDR3 is TGTGCCAGCAGCTTATGGGCAGGGAACGACTATGGCTACACCTTC. Protein sequence: CASSLWAGNDYGYTF.

This chain joins TRBV6-5 and TRBJ2-5; a weak D match, TRBD2 (6 bases). The germline CDR1 and CDR2 sequences are MNHEY and SVGAGI. Trimming took off 10 bases at V and 5 bases at J, with 23 bases between the two ends. CDR3 length equals 15 residues. CDR3 DNA sequence: TGTGCCACCCAAACTGCGGGACCATTACGGGAGACCCAGTACTTC. Amino acid sequence: CATQTAGPLRETQYF.

The chain recombines TRBV4-3 with TRBJ2-4; D is uncertain. The V end was cut by 1 base, the J end by 0 bases, with 7 bases between. The CDR3 spans 15 residues. Germline lookup yields CDR1 LGHNA and CDR2 YSLEER. The CDR3 nucleotides read TGCGCCAGCAGCCAAGGGGTACTAGCCAAAAACATTCAGTACTTC. Its translation: CASSQGVLAKNIQYF.

The V call is TRBV20-1, the J call TRBJ1-5, with D hard to call. The CDR3 length is 14 residues. V gave up 4 bases and J gave up 2 bases, with 12 bases separating them. The germline V gene has CDR1 DFQATT and CDR2 SNEGSKA (reference sequence). CDR3 DNA: TGCAGTGCTATTGTCACCTCCCGCAATCAGCCCCAGCATTTT. Translated, it gives CSAIVTSRNQPQHF.

There are many counts of this clonotype. The CDR3 spells CASSLVGTYNEQFF. The CDR3 DNA follows: TGTGCCAGCAGCTTAGTCGGCACCTACAATGAGCAGTTCTTC. The genes are TRBV5-5 and TRBJ2-1, with D uncertain. Germline V gene sequence: CDR1 SGHKS, CDR2 YYEKEE (reference sequence). The ends were cut back, 2 bases at V and 2 bases at J, with 8 bases in the middle. This CDR3 comprises 14 residues.

The genes are TRBV20-1 and TRBJ2-5; 8 bases match TRBD1. TRBJ2-7 matches the DNA end more closely, so the J call is doubtful. This CDR3 is built from 14 residues. CDR1 and CDR2 (germline): DFQATT, SNEGSKA (reference sequence). CDR3 coding DNA: TGCAGTGCTAGATCCGACAGGGGTTTTGGCGAGCAGTACTTC. Protein sequence: CSARSDRGFGEQYF.